The clone carrying this T cell receptor (beta chain) has only a few counts. The data were obtained in a study of long-term antiretroviral therapy in people with HIV. The CDR3 runs to 14 residues. After removal of 6 bases from V and 6 bases from J, the junction contained 8 bases not matched to a gene. Germline CDR1 MDHEN, CDR2 SYDVKM. Researchers report immunoSEQ v3.0 was run at survey level. Libraries were prepared by immunoSEQ multiplex PCR; TCRdb keeps only in-frame clonotypes and omits some of them. The sample shows fewer than 30,000 clones, roughly 83% of them seen only once. The specimen was unsorted PBMCs, collected 0.7 years before starting antiretroviral therapy. The sequence was collected from a man aged 30 to 45 with HIV. The chain couples TRBV28 to TRBJ1-1; 9 bases agree with TRBD1. This chain's CDR3 is CASSRQRQGAEAFF. DNA of the CDR3: TGTGCCAGCAGCCGTCAAAGACAGGGGGCTGAAGCTTTCTTT.